These 18 T cell receptor beta chains were sequenced from one sample in a study of control samples from healthy donors and cancer patients. Assay: immunoSEQ multiplex PCR; the TCRdb copy retains only in-frame clones and omits some. The table records about 130,000 clones, around 94% of them present only once. The sequenced sample consisted of PBMCs. These receptors came from a man aged 60 to 69 with colorectal cancer.

The sample holds one count of this clone. J is TRBJ2-1 and V is TRBV5-4; no clear D. V gave up 3 bases and J gave up 4 bases, with 14 bases separating them. The CDR3 has 15 residues. From germline, CDR1 is SGHNT and CDR2 YYREEE (reference sequence). CDR3 sequence reads: CASSSLTSSYNEQFF. Here the CDR3 DNA reads TGTGCCAGCAGCTCCCTCACGTCCTCATACAATGAGCAGTTCTTC.

This chain connects TRBV19 to TRBJ1-1; D call uncertain. From germline, CDR1 is LNHDA and CDR2 SQIVND (reference sequence). Trimming took off 3 bases at V and 4 bases at J, with 9 bases between the two ends. This CDR3 comprises 13 residues. CDR3 sequence reads: CASSISISTEAFF. CDR3 bases: TGTGCCAGTAGTATCTCCATCTCCACTGAAGCTTTCTTT.

The J gene is TRBJ1-2, the V gene TRBV7-8; tentative D call: TRBD1 (5 bases). CDR1 and CDR2 (germline): SGHVS, FQNEAQ. V was cut by 5 bases and J by 4 bases, with 11 bases left in between. The CDR3 is 13 residues long. The CDR3 DNA is TGTGCCAGCAGCGTACAGGAATCCTATGGCTACACCTTC. This codes for CASSVQESYGYTF.

The chain links TRBV18 to TRBJ1-3, with a tentative D call TRBD1 (5 bases). Germline V CDR1 and CDR2: KGHSH, LQKENI. The CDR3 is made up of 15 amino acids. V gave up 3 bases and J gave up 0 bases, with 9 bases separating them. DNA of the CDR3: TGTGCCAGCTCACCCGGGACTTTCTCTGGAAACACCATATATTTT. It translates to CASSPGTFSGNTIYF. Variable domain in full (rest from reference TRBV18 and TRBJ1-3): NAGVMQNPRHLVRRRGQEARLRCSPMKGHSHVYWYRQLPEEGLKFMVYLQKENIIDESGMPKERFSAEFPKEGPSILRIQQVVRGDSAAYFCASSPGTFSGNTIYFGEGSWLTVV.

V and J are TRBV15 and TRBJ2-1; 7 bases align to TRBD2. V lost 3 bases and J lost 4; bases outside the gene matches: 6. CDR1 and CDR2 from the germline V gene are LNHNV and YYDKDF (reference sequence). The CDR3 runs 15 residues. The CDR3 coding sequence is TGTGCCACCAGCAGTGGTCTAGCGGCTTACAATGAGCAGTTCTTC. It translates to CATSSGLAAYNEQFF.

The chain couples TRBV6-5 to TRBJ1-2; perhaps TRBD1 as D (5 bases). The germline V gene encodes CDR1 MNHEY and CDR2 SVGAGI. V lost 5 bases to trimming and J lost 0 bases, with 13 bases between them. This CDR3 comprises 15 residues. The CDR3 bases are TGTGCCAGCAGTCAAACAGGTGAAGCTAACTATGGCTACACCTTC. The encoded protein is CASSQTGEANYGYTF.

The rearrangement joins TRBV10-1 to TRBJ2-3; 13 bases align to TRBD2. Germline V CDR1 and CDR2: WNHNN, SYGVQD (reference sequence). The CDR3 loop spans 18 amino acids. The junction had 5 bases not matched to a gene; V was cut back by 1 base and J by 1 base. CDR3 coding DNA: TGCGCCAGCAGTGAGTTTCCCGGGACTAGCGGGGGCACAGATACGCAGTATTTT. Amino acid sequence: CASSEFPGTSGGTDTQYF.

For the CDR3, the DNA is TGTGCCAGCAGCTTGGTATTGAACACCGGGGAGCTGTTTTTT. It is translated as CASSLVLNTGELFF. The gene calls are TRBV5-4 and TRBJ2-2; the D is unclear. The CDR3 totals 14 residues. Germline-derived CDR1 and CDR2 are SGHNT and YYREEE (reference sequence). V was pared by 0 bases and J by 1 base, with 4 bases between.

This chain joins TRBV6-1 and TRBJ1-5; D gene unclear. The CDR3 is made up of 14 amino acids. From germline, CDR1 is MNHNS and CDR2 SASEGT. Trimming removed 2 bases at V and 6 bases at J, with 11 bases between. This chain's CDR3 is CASSEWALPQPQHF. DNA for the CDR3: TGTGCCAGCAGTGAATGGGCTCTCCCTCAGCCCCAGCATTTT.

The genes are TRBV2 and TRBJ1-6, with D possibly matching TRBD1 (6 bases). CDR1 and CDR2 from the germline V gene are SNHLY and FYNNEI. This CDR3 is built from 12 residues. Trimming took off 7 bases at V and 10 bases at J, with 11 bases between the two ends. The CDR3 loop reads CASNRVGSPLHF. The CDR3 nucleotides read TGTGCCAGCAACAGGGTAGGCTCACCCCTCCACTTT. The whole variable domain, filled in from reference TRBV2 and TRBJ1-6, reads EPEVTQTPSHQVTQMGQEVILRCVPISNHLYFYWYRQILGQKVEFLVSFYNNEISEKSEIFDDQFSVERPDGSNFTLKIRSTKLEDSAMYFCASNRVGSPLHFGNGTRLTVT.

This clone was picked up one time. The chain carries TRBV2 and TRBJ2-7; D perhaps matches TRBD1 (6 bases). Germline V gene sequence: CDR1 SNHLY, CDR2 FYNNEI. V was shortened by 4 bases and J by 5 bases, with 15 bases between the two germline ends. The CDR3 contains 14 residues. The CDR3 reads CASSGQGNRDEQYF. The CDR3 DNA reads as TGTGCCAGCAGTGGCCAGGGGAATCGAGACGAGCAGTACTTC.

This rearrangement joins TRBV10-3 to TRBJ1-1, with 9 bases lining up with TRBD1. The CDR3 has 14 amino acids. The V gene end was trimmed by 5 bases and the J gene end by 5 bases; junction bases not matched to a gene: 6. The germline V gene encodes CDR1 ENHRY and CDR2 SYGVKD. The CDR3 DNA reads TGTGCCATCAGTACCGGGACAGGGCGTACTGAAGCTTTCTTT. Its protein is CAISTGTGRTEAFF.

This clone has just a few counts. One end of the junction does not line up with germline, which may come from a read error. The rearrangement links TRBV6-5 to TRBJ1-1, with TRBD1 matching 8 bases. CDR3 length equals 14 residues. Germline assignment: CDR1 MNHEY and CDR2 SVGAGI. The CDR3 sequence: CASRLRQGNSEAFF. The CDR3 DNA is TGTGCCAGCAGGTTAAGACAGGGGAACTCTGAAGCTTTCTTT.

About this clone itself: This CDR3 is also generated by other DNA sequences in the sample. The gene calls are TRBV7-9 and TRBJ1-4; D gene ambiguous. The germline CDR1 and CDR2 sequences are SEHNR and FQNEAQ (reference sequence). Trimming stripped 1 base from V and 5 bases from J, with 5 bases between. There are 13 residues in the CDR3. CDR3 in DNA: TGTGCCAGCAGCTTAGAGCCAAATGAAAAACTGTTTTTT. Amino acids: CASSLEPNEKLFF. Full variable domain (remainder filled in from reference TRBV7-9 and TRBJ1-4): DTGVSQNPRHKITKRGQNVTFRCDPISEHNRLYWYRQTLGQGPEFLTYFQNEAQLEKSRLLSDRFSAERPKGSFSTLEIQRTEQGDSAMYLCASSLEPNEKLFFGSGTQLSVL.

V usage is TRBV19 and J usage is TRBJ2-7, with D perhaps TRBD1 or TRBD2 (5 bases each). CDR1 and CDR2 (germline): LNHDA, SQIVND (reference sequence). CDR3 length: 15 amino acids. Trimming left V 3 bases short and J 0 bases short, with 12 bases between. The CDR3 DNA is TGTGCCAGTAGTATGGGACCGCGGCCCTCCTACGAGCAGTACTTC. This encodes CASSMGPRPSYEQYF. The full variable domain, with the rest looked up from reference TRBV19 and TRBJ2-7, is DGGITQSPKYLFRKEGQNVTLSCEQNLNHDAMYWYRQDPGQGLRLIYYSQIVNDFQKGDIAEGYSVSREKKESFPLTVTSAQKNPTAFYLCASSMGPRPSYEQYFGPGTRLTVT.

This clone was seen more than once but under ten times. This chain links TRBV7-2 with TRBJ1-1, with D uncertain. With 5 bases removed from V and 4 bases from J, the gap between germline ends came to 17 bases. Germline V gene data show CDR1 as SGHTA and CDR2 as FQGNSA. The CDR3 runs to 15 residues. CDR3 nucleotides: TGTGCCAGCAGCACCCAGTCCACGGCGAGCACTGAAGCTTTCTTT. Translating gives CASSTQSTASTEAFF.

The V and J genes are TRBV18 and TRBJ1-3; tentatively, D is TRBD1 (6 bases). The CDR3 length is 14 residues. V was clipped by 2 bases and J by 4 bases, with 9 bases between them. Germline loops: CDR1 KGHSH, CDR2 LQKENI. The CDR3 nucleotides read TGTGCCAGCTCACCATCGACAGGCGGAAACACCATATATTTT. Translated, it gives CASSPSTGGNTIYF.

V gene TRBV29-1 combines with J gene TRBJ2-5, with D possibly being TRBD1 (5 bases). The CDR3 has 14 residues. Trimming removed 5 bases from V and 4 bases from J, with 17 bases in between. Germline V gene lookup returns CDR1 SQVTM and CDR2 ANQGSEA. The DNA for the CDR3 is TGCAGCGTTACTGACAGAACCGCAGGAGAGACCCAGTACTTC. This translates into CSVTDRTAGETQYF.